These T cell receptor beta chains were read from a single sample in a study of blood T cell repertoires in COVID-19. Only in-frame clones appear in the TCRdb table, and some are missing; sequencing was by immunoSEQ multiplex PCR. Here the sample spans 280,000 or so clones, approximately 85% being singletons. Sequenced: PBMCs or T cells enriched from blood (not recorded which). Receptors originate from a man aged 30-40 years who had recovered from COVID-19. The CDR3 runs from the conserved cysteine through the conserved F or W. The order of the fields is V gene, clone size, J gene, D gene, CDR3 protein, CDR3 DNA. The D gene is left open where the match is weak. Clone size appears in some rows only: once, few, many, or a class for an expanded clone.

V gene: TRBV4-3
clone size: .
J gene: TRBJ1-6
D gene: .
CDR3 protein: CASSQSTVPKSPLHF
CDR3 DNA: TGCGCCAGCAGCCAAAGCACTGTTCCGAAATCACCCCTCCACTTT

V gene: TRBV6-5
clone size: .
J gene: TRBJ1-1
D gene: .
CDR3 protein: CASSYSSGPEAFF
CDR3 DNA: TGTGCCAGCAGTTACTCCTCAGGGCCTGAAGCTTTCTTT

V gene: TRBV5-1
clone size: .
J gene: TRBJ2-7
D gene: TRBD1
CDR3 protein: CASSYGQGAGGEQYF
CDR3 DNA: TGCGCCAGCAGCTATGGACAGGGGGCCGGCGGCGAGCAGTACTTC

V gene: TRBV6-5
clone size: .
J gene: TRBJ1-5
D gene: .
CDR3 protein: CASSRGGPSNQPQHF
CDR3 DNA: TGTGCCAGCTCGAGGGGAGGTCCAAGCAATCAGCCCCAGCATTTT

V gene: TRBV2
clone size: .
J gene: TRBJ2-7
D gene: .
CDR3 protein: CASSVRGYEQYF
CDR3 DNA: TGTGCCAGCAGTGTCAGAGGTTACGAGCAGTACTTC

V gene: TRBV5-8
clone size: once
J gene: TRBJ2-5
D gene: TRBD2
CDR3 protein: CASSLAGRGGTETQYF
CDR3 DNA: TGTGCCAGCAGCTTGGCGGGACGGGGGGGCACGGAGACCCAGTACTTC

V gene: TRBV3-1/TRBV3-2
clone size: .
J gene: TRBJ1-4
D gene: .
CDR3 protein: CASSQGQGREKLFF
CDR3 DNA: TGTGCCAGCAGCCAAGGGCAGGGAAGAGAAAAACTGTTTTTT

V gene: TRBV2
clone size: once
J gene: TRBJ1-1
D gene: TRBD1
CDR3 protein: CASSATGEHPEAFF
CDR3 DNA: TGTGCCAGCAGTGCTACAGGGGAGCATCCTGAAGCTTTCTTT

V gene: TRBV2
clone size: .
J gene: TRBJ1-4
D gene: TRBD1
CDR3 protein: CASSSGQGGEKLFF
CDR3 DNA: TGTGCCAGCAGCTCGGGACAGGGTGGGGAAAAACTGTTTTTT

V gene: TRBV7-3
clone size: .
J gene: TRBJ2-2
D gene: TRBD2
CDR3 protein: CASSPLLAGGLNTGELFF
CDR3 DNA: TGTGCCAGCAGCCCGCTACTAGCGGGGGGGCTGAACACCGGGGAGCTGTTTTTT

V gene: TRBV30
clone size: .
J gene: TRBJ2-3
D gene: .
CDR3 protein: CAWSVGSGGTDTQYF
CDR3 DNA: TGTGCCTGGAGTGTAGGGAGCGGAGGCACAGATACGCAGTATTTT

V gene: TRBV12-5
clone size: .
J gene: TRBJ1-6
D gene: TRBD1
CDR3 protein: CASGSGGSYNSPLHF
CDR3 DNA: TGTGCTAGTGGTTCAGGGGGCTCCTATAATTCACCCCTCCACTTT

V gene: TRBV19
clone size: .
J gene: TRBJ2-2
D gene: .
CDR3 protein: CASRPSAANTGELFF
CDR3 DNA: TGTGCCAGTAGGCCGTCGGCGGCGAACACCGGGGAGCTGTTTTTT

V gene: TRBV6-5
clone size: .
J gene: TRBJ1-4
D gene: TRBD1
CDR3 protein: CASRQTGDNEKLFF
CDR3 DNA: TGTGCCAGCAGGCAGACAGGGGATAATGAAAAACTGTTTTTT

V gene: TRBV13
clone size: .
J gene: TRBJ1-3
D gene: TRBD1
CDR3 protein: CASSRDRSSGNTIYF
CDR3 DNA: TGTGCCAGCAGTAGGGACAGGTCCTCTGGAAACACCATATATTTT

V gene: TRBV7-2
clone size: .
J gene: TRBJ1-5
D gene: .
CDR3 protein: CASSLAAGPQHF
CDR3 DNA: TGTGCCAGCAGCTTAGCGGCGGGACCTCAGCATTTT

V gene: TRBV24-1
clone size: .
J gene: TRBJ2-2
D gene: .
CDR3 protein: CATRDTGTGELFF
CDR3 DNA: TGTGCCACCAGGGACACAGGAACCGGGGAGCTGTTTTTT

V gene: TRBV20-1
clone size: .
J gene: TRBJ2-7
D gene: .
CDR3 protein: CRGMSGYEQYF
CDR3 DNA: TGCAGGGGGATGAGCGGGTACGAGCAGTACTTC

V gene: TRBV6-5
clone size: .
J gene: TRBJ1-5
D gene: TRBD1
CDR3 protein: CASSLDRGGQPQHF
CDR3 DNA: TGTGCCAGCAGTCTCGACAGGGGGGGTCAGCCCCAGCATTTT

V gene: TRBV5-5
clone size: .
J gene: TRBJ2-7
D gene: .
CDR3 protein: CASSLDSAGAYEQYF
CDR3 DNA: TGTGCCAGCAGCTTGGATTCCGCGGGTGCCTACGAGCAGTACTTC

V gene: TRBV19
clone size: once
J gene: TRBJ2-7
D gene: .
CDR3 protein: CASSIEDRFYEQYF
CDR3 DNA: TGTGCCAGTAGTATAGAAGACAGATTCTACGAGCAGTACTTC

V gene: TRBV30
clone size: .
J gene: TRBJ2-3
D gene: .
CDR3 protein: CAWSLSTDTQYF
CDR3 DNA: TGTGCCTGGAGCCTCAGCACAGATACGCAGTATTTT

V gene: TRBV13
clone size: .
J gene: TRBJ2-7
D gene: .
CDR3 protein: CASTSGRAAYEQYF
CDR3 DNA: TGTGCCAGCACCTCGGGGAGAGCTGCCTACGAGCAGTACTTC

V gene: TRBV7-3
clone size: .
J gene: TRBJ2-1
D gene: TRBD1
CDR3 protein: CASSPTGVSYNEQFF
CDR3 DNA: TGTGCCAGCTCCCCCACAGGGGTATCCTACAATGAGCAGTTCTTC

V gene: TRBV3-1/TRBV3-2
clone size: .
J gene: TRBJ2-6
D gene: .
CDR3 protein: CASSQDPGARSGANVLTF
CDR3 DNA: TGTGCCAGCAGCCAAGATCCAGGGGCCCGCTCTGGGGCCAACGTCCTGACTTTC

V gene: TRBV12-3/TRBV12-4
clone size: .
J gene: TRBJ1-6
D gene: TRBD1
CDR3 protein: CASSLDRGSPLHF
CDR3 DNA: TGTGCCAGCAGTTTAGACAGGGGCTCACCCCTCCACTTT

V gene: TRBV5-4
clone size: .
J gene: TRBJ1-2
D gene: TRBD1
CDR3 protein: CASSHGQAYGYTF
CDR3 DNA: TGTGCCAGCAGCCACGGACAGGCCTATGGCTACACCTTC

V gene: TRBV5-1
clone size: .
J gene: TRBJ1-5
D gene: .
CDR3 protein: CASSLSGRDQPQHF
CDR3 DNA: TGCGCCAGCAGCTTGAGCGGCCGGGATCAGCCCCAGCATTTT

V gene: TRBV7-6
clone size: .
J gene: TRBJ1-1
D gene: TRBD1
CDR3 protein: CASSLLGRGRANTEAFF
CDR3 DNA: TGTGCCAGCAGCTTGTTGGGCAGGGGGCGCGCGAACACTGAAGCTTTCTTT

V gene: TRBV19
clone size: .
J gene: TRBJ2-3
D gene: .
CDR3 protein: CASSTDYLTDTQYF
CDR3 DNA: TGTGCCAGTAGTACGGACTACCTCACAGATACGCAGTATTTT

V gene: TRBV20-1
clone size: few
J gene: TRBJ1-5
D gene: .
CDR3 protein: CSASGTRQGNQPQHF
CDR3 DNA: TGCAGTGCTAGTGGGACCAGACAGGGCAATCAGCCCCAGCATTTT

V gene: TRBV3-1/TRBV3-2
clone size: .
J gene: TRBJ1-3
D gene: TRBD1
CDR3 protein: CASSLRQGRNTIYF
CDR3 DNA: TGTGCCAGCAGCCTGCGACAGGGTAGAAACACCATATATTTT

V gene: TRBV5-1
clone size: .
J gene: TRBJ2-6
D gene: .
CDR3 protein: CASSDLPGAGANVLTF
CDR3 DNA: TGCGCCAGCAGCGATCTCCCAGGGGCTGGGGCCAACGTCCTGACTTTC

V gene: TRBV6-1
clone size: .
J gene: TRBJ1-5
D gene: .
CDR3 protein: CASSEVPGYQPQHF
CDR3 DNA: TGTGCCAGCAGTGAGGTCCCGGGGTACCAGCCCCAGCATTTT

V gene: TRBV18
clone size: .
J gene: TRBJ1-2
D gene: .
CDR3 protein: CASSADILDGYTF
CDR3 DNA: TGTGCCAGCTCAGCAGACATTTTGGATGGCTACACCTTC

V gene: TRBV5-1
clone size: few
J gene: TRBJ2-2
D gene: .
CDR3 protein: CASSWARGTGELFF
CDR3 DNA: TGCGCCAGCAGCTGGGCCAGGGGCACCGGGGAGCTGTTTTTT

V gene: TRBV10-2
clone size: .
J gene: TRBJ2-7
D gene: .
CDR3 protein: CASRKQGTSYEQYF
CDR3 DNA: TGCGCCAGCAGGAAACAGGGGACTTCCTACGAGCAGTACTTC

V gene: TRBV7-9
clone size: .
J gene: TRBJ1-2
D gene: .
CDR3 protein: CASVSRLGYTF
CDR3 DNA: TGTGCCAGCGTCTCGAGGCTAGGCTACACCTTC

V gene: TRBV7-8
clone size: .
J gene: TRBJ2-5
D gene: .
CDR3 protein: CASSLAGPGSINEHF
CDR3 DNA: TGTGCCAGCAGCTTAGCGGGGCCAGGCTCAATTAATGAGCACTTC

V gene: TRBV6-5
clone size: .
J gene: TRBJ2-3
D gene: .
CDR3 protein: CASSYSAGPPDTQYF
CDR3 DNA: TGTGCCAGCAGTTACTCGGCAGGTCCCCCAGATACGCAGTATTTT

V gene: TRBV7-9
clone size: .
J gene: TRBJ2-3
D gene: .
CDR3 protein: CASSFWGDTDTQYF
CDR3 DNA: TGTGCCAGCAGCTTCTGGGGCGACACAGATACGCAGTATTTT

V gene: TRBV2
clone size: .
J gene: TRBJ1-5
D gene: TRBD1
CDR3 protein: CASRGDRGYQPQHF
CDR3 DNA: TGTGCCAGCAGGGGGGACAGGGGGTACCAGCCCCAGCATTTT

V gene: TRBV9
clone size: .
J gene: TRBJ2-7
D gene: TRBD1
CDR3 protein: CASSRQGTTSEYEQYF
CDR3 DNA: TGTGCCAGCAGCCGACAGGGTACTACGTCAGAATACGAGCAGTACTTC

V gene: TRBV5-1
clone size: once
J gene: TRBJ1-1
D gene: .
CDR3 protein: CASSLDREIEAFF
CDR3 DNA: TGCGCCAGCAGCTTGGACAGGGAGATTGAAGCTTTCTTT

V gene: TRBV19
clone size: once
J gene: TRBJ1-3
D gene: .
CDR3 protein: CASSIGGFSGNTIYF
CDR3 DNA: TGTGCCAGTAGTATTGGGGGCTTCTCTGGAAACACCATATATTTT

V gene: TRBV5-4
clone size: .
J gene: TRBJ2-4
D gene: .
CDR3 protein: CASSLDGTNLAKNIQYF
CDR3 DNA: TGTGCCAGCAGCTTGGACGGGACAAACCTAGCCAAAAACATTCAGTACTTC